This T cell receptor (beta chain) was recovered during a study of blood T cell repertoires in COVID-19. This CDR3 spans 12 amino acids. In germline, CDR1 is ENHRY, CDR2 SYGVKD. J gave up 6 bases and V 6 bases, and 0 bases lay outside the gene matches. Clones were sequenced by immunoSEQ multiplex PCR, and TCRdb holds only the in-frame ones, with some missing. This sample yields about 120,000 clones, of which around 64% are seen a single time; roughly 0.86% belongs to the top ten. This receptor was taken from a human donor with acute or convalescent COVID-19. The donor label of this sample is uncertain. Material for sequencing was peripheral blood. The chain couples TRBV10-3 to TRBJ2-7, with 12 bases identical to TRBD2. In DNA form, the CDR3 reads TGTGCCATCAGGGGACTAGCGGGCGAGCAGTACTTC. It encodes CAIRGLAGEQYF.